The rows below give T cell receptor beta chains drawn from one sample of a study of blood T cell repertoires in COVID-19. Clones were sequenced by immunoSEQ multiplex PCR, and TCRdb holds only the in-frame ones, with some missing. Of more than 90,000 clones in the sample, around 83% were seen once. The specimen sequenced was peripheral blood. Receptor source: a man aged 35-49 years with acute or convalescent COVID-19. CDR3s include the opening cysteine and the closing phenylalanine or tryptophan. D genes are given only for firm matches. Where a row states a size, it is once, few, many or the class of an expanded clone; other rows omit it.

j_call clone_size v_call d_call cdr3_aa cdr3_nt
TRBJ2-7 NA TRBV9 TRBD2 CASSVHPLAGGVEQYF TGTGCCAGCAGCGTACATCCCCTAGCGGGAGGTGTCGAGCAGTACTTC
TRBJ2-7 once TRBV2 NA CASSGPRSYEQYF TGTGCCAGCAGTGGTCCCAGGTCCTACGAGCAGTACTTC
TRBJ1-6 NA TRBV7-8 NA CASSLDLNSPLHF TGTGCCAGCAGCTTAGATTTAAATTCACCCCTCCACTTT
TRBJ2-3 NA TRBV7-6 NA CASSPGTASDTQYF TGTGCCAGCAGCCCAGGAACGGCTTCCGATACGCAGTATTTT
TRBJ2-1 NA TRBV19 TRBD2 CASSAHSGGLNNEQFF TGTGCCAGTAGTGCTCATTCGGGGGGGCTAAACAATGAGCAGTTCTTC
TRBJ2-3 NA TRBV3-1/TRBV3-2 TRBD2 CASSSYRTSGATPADTQYF TGTGCCAGCAGCTCTTATCGGACTAGCGGGGCGACCCCGGCAGATACGCAGTATTTT
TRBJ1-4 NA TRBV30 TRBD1 CAWTAGTVAPLRFF TGTGCCTGGACCGCCGGGACAGTTGCTCCTTTGAGGTTTTTT
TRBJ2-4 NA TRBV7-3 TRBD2 CASSFSPGLRVF TGTGCCAGCAGCTTCTCACCGGGACTAAGGGTCTTC
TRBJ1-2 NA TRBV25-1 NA CASSDPSGGNDGYTF TGTGCCAGCAGTGATCCCTCGGGAGGGAATGATGGCTACACCTTC
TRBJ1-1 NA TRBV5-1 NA CASSPRADTEAFF TGCGCCAGCAGCCCGCGGGCGGACACTGAAGCTTTCTTT
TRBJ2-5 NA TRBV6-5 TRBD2 CASSSSGRETQYF TGTGCCAGCAGTTCTAGCGGGAGGGAGACCCAGTACTTC
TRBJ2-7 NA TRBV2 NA CASSVNIYEQYF TGTGCCAGCAGTGTTAATATCTACGAGCAGTACTTC
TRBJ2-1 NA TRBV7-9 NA CASSANSWEQFF TGTGCCAGCAGCGCCAACAGCTGGGAGCAGTTCTTC
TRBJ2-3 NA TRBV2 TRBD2 CASNDGTSGTDTQYF TGTGCCAGCAATGACGGGACTAGCGGCACAGATACGCAGTATTTT
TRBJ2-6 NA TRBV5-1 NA CASSLQPGAPGANVLTF TGCGCCAGCAGCTTGCAACCAGGGGCTCCCGGGGCCAACGTCCTGACTTTC
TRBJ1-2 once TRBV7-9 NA CASSPRGWGQGGYTF TGTGCCAGCAGCCCAAGAGGCTGGGGGCAGGGTGGCTACACCTTC
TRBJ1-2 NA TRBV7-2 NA CASSLASNYGYTF TGTGCCAGCAGCTTAGCATCGAACTATGGCTACACCTTC
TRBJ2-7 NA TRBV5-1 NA CASSFREVSYEQYF TGCGCCAGCAGCTTCCGGGAAGTCTCCTACGAGCAGTACTTC
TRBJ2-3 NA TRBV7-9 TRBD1 CASSLGTGVRTDTQYF TGTGCCAGCAGCTTAGGCACAGGGGTTCGCACAGATACGCAGTATTTT
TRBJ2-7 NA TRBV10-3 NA CAIAYRDEQYF TGTGCCATCGCTTATCGGGACGAGCAGTACTTC
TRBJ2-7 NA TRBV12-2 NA CASRHPGFEQYF TGTGCAAGTCGCCACCCAGGGTTCGAGCAGTACTTC
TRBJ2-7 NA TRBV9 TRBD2 CASSSLAGGSYEQYF TGTGCCAGCAGCTCTCTAGCGGGGGGATCCTACGAGCAGTACTTC
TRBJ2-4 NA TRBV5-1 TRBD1 CASSPKQGWDIQYF TGCGCCAGCAGCCCTAAACAGGGGTGGGACATTCAGTACTTC
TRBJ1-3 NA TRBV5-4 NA CASSPPAGTGNTIYF TGTGCCAGCAGCCCTCCGGCAGGGACTGGAAACACCATATATTTT
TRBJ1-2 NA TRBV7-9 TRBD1 CASSSRQGAWYGYTF TGTGCCAGCAGCTCACGACAGGGGGCTTGGTATGGCTACACCTTC
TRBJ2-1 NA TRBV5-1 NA CASKAWRDVNEQFF TGCGCCAGCAAAGCGTGGCGGGATGTCAATGAGCAGTTCTTC
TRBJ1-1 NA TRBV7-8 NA CASSLVAASTEAFF TGTGCCAGCAGCTTAGTCGCGGCAAGCACTGAAGCTTTCTTT
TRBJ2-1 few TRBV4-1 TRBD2 CASSQDPSLAGPYNEQFF TGCGCCAGCAGCCAAGATCCATCCCTAGCGGGCCCCTACAATGAGCAGTTCTTC
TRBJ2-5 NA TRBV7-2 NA CASSQRGGYSTETQYF TGTGCCAGCAGCCAAAGAGGAGGGTATAGCACGGAGACCCAGTACTTC
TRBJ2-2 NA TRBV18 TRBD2 CASSPPGTKLTGELFF TGTGCCAGCTCACCACCAGGGACTAAATTAACCGGGGAGCTGTTTTTT
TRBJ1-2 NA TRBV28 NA CASRTANYGYTF TGTGCCAGCAGGACTGCTAACTATGGCTACACCTTC
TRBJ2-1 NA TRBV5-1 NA CASSLVTLVGNEQFF TGCGCCAGCAGCTTGGTGACTCTTGTAGGCAATGAGCAGTTCTTC
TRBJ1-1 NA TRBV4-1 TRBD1 CASSRLTGGTEAFF TGCGCCAGCAGCCGGCTGACAGGGGGCACTGAAGCTTTCTTT
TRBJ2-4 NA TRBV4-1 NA CASSQEKRGAKNIQYF TGCGCCAGCAGCCAAGAAAAGCGTGGAGCCAAAAACATTCAGTACTTC
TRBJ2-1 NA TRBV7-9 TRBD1 CASSFEDRGGEQFF TGTGCCAGCAGCTTCGAGGACAGGGGAGGTGAGCAGTTCTTC
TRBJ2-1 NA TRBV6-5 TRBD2 CASSFSGSYNEQFF TGTGCCAGCAGTTTTAGCGGGAGCTACAATGAGCAGTTCTTC
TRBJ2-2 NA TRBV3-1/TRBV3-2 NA CASSLRVGELFF TGTGCCAGCAGCCTTCGGGTCGGGGAGCTGTTTTTT
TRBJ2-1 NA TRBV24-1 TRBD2 CATAGTSGRPYNNEQFF TGTGCCACAGCCGGGACTAGCGGGAGGCCCTACAACAATGAGCAGTTCTTC
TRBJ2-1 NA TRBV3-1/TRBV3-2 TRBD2 CASSQILTSGRAAGEQFF TGTGCCAGCAGCCAAATATTAACTAGCGGGAGGGCCGCGGGTGAGCAGTTCTTC
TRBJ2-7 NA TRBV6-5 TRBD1 CASEDRGSYEQYF TGTGCCAGCGAGGACAGGGGCTCCTACGAGCAGTACTTC
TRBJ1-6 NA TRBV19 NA CASEDSSSYNSPLHF TGTGCCAGTGAGGACAGTAGCTCCTATAATTCACCCCTCCACTTT
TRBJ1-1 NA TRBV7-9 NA CASSLEPGVTEAFF TGTGCCAGCAGCTTGGAACCAGGGGTGACTGAAGCTTTCTTT
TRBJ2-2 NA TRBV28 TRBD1 CASRADRGINTGELFF TGTGCCAGCAGAGCAGACAGGGGCATAAACACCGGGGAGCTGTTTTTT
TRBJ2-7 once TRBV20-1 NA CSASYKGGWGNEQYF TGCAGTGCTAGTTATAAAGGAGGGTGGGGAAACGAGCAGTACTTC
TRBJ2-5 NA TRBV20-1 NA CSASDHRIQETQYF TGCAGTGCTAGTGACCACAGGATTCAAGAGACCCAGTACTTC
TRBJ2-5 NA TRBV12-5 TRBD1 CASGRGQGNQETQYF TGTGCTAGTGGCCGGGGACAGGGGAATCAAGAGACCCAGTACTTC
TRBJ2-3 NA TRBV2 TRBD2 CASSAEASGRYTQYF TGTGCCAGCAGTGCGGAGGCTAGCGGGAGGTATACGCAGTATTTT
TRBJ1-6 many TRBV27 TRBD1 CASSLSLIRDRVNSPLHF TGTGCCAGCAGTTTATCCCTCATCCGGGACAGGGTTAATTCACCCCTCCACTTT